The 28 T cell receptor beta chains in this list originate from one sample, sequenced in a study of cytomegalovirus exposure and HLA in healthy donors. Researchers ran the PCR with 60 Vbeta and 13 Jbeta primers. TCRdb keeps only in-frame clones here, not all; method: immunoSEQ multiplex PCR. The data show about 100,000 clones, under 80% seen once. Sequencing input: PBMCs. Receptors were obtained from a man aged 40-49 years in good health and CMV-seropositive.

In DNA form, the CDR3 reads TGTGCCAGCAGCAGGATTAGCGGGGGTAACCAAGAGACCCAGTACTTC. Translation gives CASSRISGGNQETQYF. The genes are TRBV7-9 and TRBJ2-5; 9 bases match TRBD2. Germline CDR1 and CDR2: SEHNR and FQNEAQ (reference sequence). The CDR3 has 16 amino acids. After removal of 5 bases from V and 0 bases from J, the junction contained 7 bases not matched to a gene.

This sequence joins TRBV18 and TRBJ2-3; no reliable D call. CDR1 and CDR2 (germline): KGHSH, LQKENI. There are 14 residues in the CDR3. V lost 0 bases to trimming and J lost 6 bases, with 10 bases between them. The CDR3 is CASSPPARPDTQYF. The DNA for the CDR3 is TGTGCCAGCTCACCACCTGCGAGGCCCGATACGCAGTATTTT.

The chain combines TRBV29-1 with TRBJ1-2, with 10 bases lining up with TRBD1. Germline CDR1 SQVTM, CDR2 ANQGSEA. The CDR3 loop spans 16 amino acids. The V gene end was trimmed by 0 bases and the J gene end by 6 bases; junction bases not matched to a gene: 10. The CDR3 protein is CSVEDKVRQGADGYTF. As DNA, the CDR3 is TGCAGCGTTGAAGATAAGGTCCGACAGGGGGCCGATGGCTACACCTTC.

The count of this clone is one. This chain connects TRBV5-5 to TRBJ1-1, with D uncertain. V was trimmed by 0 bases and J by 0 bases, leaving 6 bases between them. The CDR3 length is 14 residues. CDR1 and CDR2 from the germline V gene are SGHKS and YYEKEE (reference sequence). Here the CDR3 reads CASSLGALNTEAFF. The CDR3 coding sequence is TGTGCCAGCAGCTTGGGGGCGTTGAACACTGAAGCTTTCTTT.

Points on this clone: One end of the junction varies from germline; a read error may be responsible. The DNA for the CDR3 is TGTTCCAGCAGCTTATCCTACGGGAGCAAAAACATTCAGTACTTC. Amino acids: CSSSLSYGSKNIQYF. The chain couples TRBV7-9 to TRBJ2-4; a possible D gene is TRBD2 (6 bases). The germline V gene encodes CDR1 SEHNR and CDR2 FQNEAQ (reference sequence). This CDR3 contains 15 residues. Full variable domain (missing parts from reference TRBV7-9 and TRBJ2-4): DTGVSQNPRHKITKRGQNVTFRCDPISEHNRLYWYRQTLGQGPEFLTYFQNEAQLEKSRLLSDRFSAERPKGSFSTLEIQRTEQGDSAMYLCSSSLSYGSKNIQYFGAGTRLSVL.

This clone was detected only a few times. The chain recombines TRBV5-1 with TRBJ2-1, with 10 bases that match TRBD2. The V gene's germline CDR1 is SGHRS and CDR2 YFSETQ. The V and J ends lost 1 base and 10 bases, in that order; junction bases with no gene match: 8. The CDR3 is 15 amino acids. CDR3 sequence (DNA): TGCGCCAGCAGCTTGACTAGCGGGATACGTACGGAGCAGTTCTTC. Translated, it gives CASSLTSGIRTEQFF.

The J gene is TRBJ2-7, the V gene TRBV27, with 8 bases matching TRBD1. The CDR3 spans 14 residues. Germline-derived CDR1 and CDR2 are MNHEY and SMNVEV (reference sequence). V shed 5 bases and J 4 bases; nucleotides not matched to a gene: 7. CDR3 sequence (DNA): TGTGCCAGCAGTCCACTTGGACAGGGTTACGAGCAGTACTTC. It codes for CASSPLGQGYEQYF.

This chain uses TRBV9 with TRBJ2-5; 9 bases map to TRBD2. The CDR3 loop spans 16 amino acids. J gave up 5 bases and V 4 bases, and 12 bases lay outside the gene matches. CDR1 is SGDLS and CDR2 is YYNGEE in the germline V gene. This CDR3 reads CASSPFGLAGSETQYF. The CDR3 coding sequence is TGTGCCAGCAGCCCCTTTGGTCTAGCGGGATCGGAGACCCAGTACTTC.

This sequence joins TRBV11-2 and TRBJ2-1; TRBD2 agrees at 11 bases. Trimming removed 6 bases from V and 9 bases from J; junction bases left unmatched: 7. The CDR3 is 14 residues long. Germline lookup yields CDR1 SGHAT and CDR2 FQNNGV. The CDR3 loop is CASRIAGGPIEQFF. The CDR3 coding sequence is TGTGCCAGCAGAATAGCGGGAGGGCCTATTGAGCAGTTCTTC.

The chain links TRBV29-1 to TRBJ2-5, with TRBD2 identical over 11 bases. Trimming took 3 bases from V and 4 from J; bases not matched to a gene: 7. The CDR3 extends over 15 amino acids. Per germline, CDR1 SQVTM and CDR2 ANQGSEA. The CDR3 nucleotides are TGCAGCGTTGAGTGGGTAGCGGGGGGGTTAGAGACCCAGTACTTC. Translated, it gives CSVEWVAGGLETQYF.

The V call is TRBV29-1, the J call TRBJ1-1, with D perhaps TRBD1 (6 bases). The CDR3 is made up of 12 amino acids. V was clipped by 7 bases and J by 8 bases, with 17 bases between them. The germline V gene encodes CDR1 SQVTM and CDR2 ANQGSEA. CDR3 coding DNA: TGCAGCGCCTACAGGGTACGGGACGAAGCTTTCTTT. Its translation is CSAYRVRDEAFF.

This chain joins TRBV19 and TRBJ2-5; TRBD2 agrees at 15 bases. Per germline, CDR1 LNHDA and CDR2 SQIVND (reference sequence). The ends lost 3 bases at V and 5 bases at J; junction bases unmatched: 7. There are 17 residues in the CDR3. The CDR3 spells CASSMGLAGGFRETQYF. CDR3 sequence (DNA): TGTGCCAGTAGTATGGGACTAGCGGGAGGCTTTCGTGAGACCCAGTACTTC.

This clone was found once. The genes are TRBV18 and TRBJ1-2; D remains unclear. This CDR3 has 14 amino acids. Trimming took 0 bases from V and 3 from J, leaving 8 bases between them. From germline, CDR1 is KGHSH and CDR2 LQKENI. The CDR3 nucleotides are TGTGCCAGCTCACCACCAAGCGTCGACTATGGCTACACCTTC. Protein product: CASSPPSVDYGYTF.

The chain carries TRBV5-6 and TRBJ2-7; 9 nucleotides line up with TRBD1. The CDR3 is 16 residues long. The junction had 7 bases not matched to a gene; V was cut back by 3 bases and J by 0 bases. The germline V gene has CDR1 SGHDT and CDR2 YYEEEE. The CDR3: CASSWGGTGLSYEQYF. DNA of the CDR3: TGTGCCAGCAGCTGGGGGGGGACAGGGCTCTCCTACGAGCAGTACTTC.

V gene TRBV12-5 combines with J gene TRBJ1-3, with 9 bases that match TRBD1. This CDR3 region has 15 residues. V shed 0 bases and J 7 bases; nucleotides not matched to a gene: 4. Germline CDR1 LGHNT, CDR2 FRNRAP. In DNA, the CDR3 is TGTGCTAGTGGTTTGGTACCCGACAGGGGGAACACCATATATTTT. Translated: CASGLVPDRGNTIYF.

The chain is built from TRBV5-1 and TRBJ2-3; 7 bases map to TRBD2. With V trimmed by 0 bases and J by 2 bases, 6 bases remained unmatched. The CDR3 sequence is 16 residues long. Germline values: CDR1 SGHRS, CDR2 YFSETQ. The CDR3 DNA reads TGCGCCAGCAGCTTGGGGCTCGGGGGGACCACAGATACGCAGTATTTT. Amino acids: CASSLGLGGTTDTQYF.

The CDR3 nucleotides read TGCACCAGCAGCCACACAGGGGGCTCCTCTGGAAACACCATATATTTT. Translated: CTSSHTGGSSGNTIYF. V is TRBV1 and J is TRBJ1-3; the table assigns TRBD1, which was not confirmed against the DNA. TRBV1 is designated a pseudogene. This CDR3 is built from 16 residues.

The CDR3 nucleotides read TGCGCCAGCAGCCTGTCGGTGGCGGGGAGTTCCACAGATACGCAGTATTTT. Amino acids: CASSLSVAGSSTDTQYF. This rearrangement joins TRBV4-1 to TRBJ2-3, with a tentative D call TRBD2 (6 bases). The germline CDR1 and CDR2 sequences are MGHRA and YSYEKL. V was clipped by 4 bases and J by 2 bases, with 19 bases between them. This CDR3 has 17 residues.

This chain joins TRBV2 and TRBJ1-2; D is unresolved. Deletions cut 10 bases from V and 2 bases from J, with 8 bases between. The germline CDR1 and CDR2 sequences are SNHLY and FYNNEI. CDR3 length equals 11 residues. The CDR3 region has the DNA TGTGCCAAAACAGAGAACTATGGCTACACCTTC. It codes for CAKTENYGYTF.

V is TRBV18 and J is TRBJ1-1; TRBD1 aligns across 7 bases. Germline V gene lookup returns CDR1 KGHSH and CDR2 LQKENI. V shed 1 base and J 6 bases; nucleotides not matched to a gene: 5. CDR3 length: 14 residues. CDR3: CASSPQDRAPEAFF. CDR3 sequence (DNA): TGTGCCAGCTCACCACAAGACAGGGCCCCTGAAGCTTTCTTT.

The chain links TRBV5-4 to TRBJ2-1, with 11 bases lining up with TRBD1. The trim removed 3 bases at V and 4 bases at J, leaving 9 bases unmatched. The CDR3 consists of 17 residues. Germline values: CDR1 SGHNT, CDR2 YYREEE (reference sequence). The CDR3 nucleotides read TGTGCCAGCAGCTCCCGACTAGGACAGGGGGCTTACAATGAGCAGTTCTTC. Its translation is CASSSRLGQGAYNEQFF.

The chain has TRBV5-1 and TRBJ2-7; the D gene is possibly TRBD2 (5 bases). The CDR3 consists of 14 residues. Trimming stripped 3 bases from V and 0 bases from J, with 10 bases between. Per germline, CDR1 SGHRS and CDR2 YFSETQ. CDR3 DNA: TGCGCCAGCAGCTCTAACGGGGACTCCTACGAGCAGTACTTC. Translating it yields CASSSNGDSYEQYF. The whole variable domain, remainder taken from reference TRBV5-1 and TRBJ2-7, is KAGVTQTPRYLIKTRGQQVTLSCSPISGHRSVSWYQQTPGQGLQFLFEYFSETQRNKGNFPGRFSGRQFSNSRSEMNVSTLELGDSALYLCASSSNGDSYEQYFGPGTRLTVT.

This clone has only one observation. The gene calls are TRBV11-1 and TRBJ2-4; D is possibly TRBD1 (6 bases). The CDR3 is made up of 14 amino acids. Per germline, CDR1 SGHAT and CDR2 FQDESV (reference sequence). Between the trimmed V and J ends, which lost 7 bases and 6 bases, there was a span of 16 bases. The CDR3 DNA reads as TGTGCCAGCACCACCCGGACAGCAGGAAACATTCAGTACTTC. This sequence encodes CASTTRTAGNIQYF.

J is TRBJ2-3 and V is TRBV9, with 7 bases identical to TRBD2. CDR1 and CDR2 (germline): SGDLS, YYNGEE. The CDR3 contains 15 residues. V lost 4 bases to trimming and J lost 0 bases; unmatched junction nucleotides: 5. The DNA for the CDR3 is TGTGCCAGCAGCTCCGAGGGAGGGAGCACAGATACGCAGTATTTT. Translating it yields CASSSEGGSTDTQYF.

The CDR3 DNA is TGTGCCATCAGTACAGTCTCCTACGAGCAGTACTTC. Translating it yields CAISTVSYEQYF. The chain combines TRBV10-3 with TRBJ2-7; D call uncertain. V dropped 5 bases and J dropped 0 bases, with 5 bases sitting between them. Germline V gene lookup returns CDR1 ENHRY and CDR2 SYGVKD. This CDR3 spans 12 amino acids.

This sequence joins TRBV14 and TRBJ2-1; possibly TRBD1 for D (6 bases). This CDR3 has 16 residues. Germline V CDR1 and CDR2: SGHDN, FVKESK. The germline V and J ends were trimmed by 2 bases and 7 bases, with 18 bases remaining between them. CDR3 DNA: TGTGCCAGCAGCCAAAGTACCAACAGGGTTCGGAATGAGCAGTTCTTC. Encoded protein: CASSQSTNRVRNEQFF.

This rearrangement joins TRBV19 to TRBJ2-7, with 7 bases that match TRBD2. J lost 5 bases, V lost 7 bases, and 14 bases had no gene match. CDR1 is LNHDA, CDR2 SQIVND, per germline (reference sequence). The CDR3 spans 15 residues. The CDR3 DNA follows: TGTGCCAGTAAAGTGACCGTGGGGGGGGTCCACGAGCAGTACTTC. Protein: CASKVTVGGVHEQYF.

Worth noting for this clone: One end of the junction is discordant with germline, which a read error may explain. This rearrangement joins TRBV6-1 to TRBJ1-3; the D is unclear. The CDR3 covers 16 residues. Germline V gene lookup returns CDR1 MNHNS and CDR2 SASEGT. This CDR3 is CAGSEALGASGNTIYF. As DNA, the CDR3 is TGTGCCGGCAGTGAAGCGCTTGGAGCCTCTGGAAACACCATATATTTT.